This T cell receptor beta chain is drawn from a study of shared clonotypes between healthy human individuals (TCRdb year 2020). With regard to the full study: The cohort included three men and two women between 18 and 49 years of age. For each donor, CD4 naive and CD4 memory were each run on three plates, CD8 naive on two plates, and CD8 memory on one plate. To estimate repertoire size and how much clonotype sharing occurs between individuals, the study deeply sequenced the blood TCR repertoires of about 5 healthy adults. To increase sequencing depth and limit assay-specific biases, TCR repertoire library preparation and sequencing were carried out by different laboratories using diverse techniques. Each donor's leukapheresis produced roughly between roughly 0.94 and 9.5 billion PBMCs. On the study overall, not on this receptor specifically: Larger estimated clonotype richness was generally found for naive subsets than for memory subsets. Clonotypes shared by all four sorted-subset donors showed higher generation probabilities than non-shared clonotypes. Sampling was limited to blood, and TCR repertoires in tissue likely differ from TCR repertoires in blood. Incomplete sequencing was indicated by rarefaction of sorted-subset datasets, despite the large sequencing depth. Pairwise subsampling led to the expectation that sequencing depth would affect the degree of clonotype sharing among donors. Sharing across four donors was observed for about 5% of naive CD4, 3% to 3.5% of naive CD8, about 2.3% of memory CD4, and roughly 0.43% of memory CD8 clonotypes. Because the study included only a small number of donors, the genetic and exposure-history diversity represented was limited.

Using the deep immunoSEQ assay, multiplex PCR amplified TCR CDR3 regions from genomic DNA. Genomic DNA extracted from each cell subset was distributed evenly over all wells of several immunoSEQ 96-well plates, and each plate served as one replicate. For sorted subsets, each replicate PCR was loaded with about 200 ng genomic DNA, equivalent to approximately 27,000 T cell genomes. Purified libraries were measured with a Qubit 3.0 fluorometer, size-checked on a Bioanalyzer 2100, and measured again with the KAPA Library Quantification kit. Every immunoSEQ 96-well plate was sequenced on a separate single-read 150-cycle Illumina NextSeq 550 flow cell. As for the original processing: The immunoSEQ output contained only junctional sequences without quality scores, so filtering could not match that applied to full-length reads. To assign V/J genes and CDR3, sequences were annotated against IMGT germline references using PyIR, a Python wrapper for IgBLAST v1.9. Any read was removed if the V/J assignment was weak (E-value above 1e-6), the CDR3 was missing, or the read contained stop codons, out-of-frame junctions, or ambiguous translated residues. V3J clonotypes were defined as sequences sharing the same inferred V gene, J gene, and CDR3 amino acid sequence. Percentage overlap between repertoires was calculated by dividing the number of shared unique clonotypes by the size of the smaller repertoire. Three approaches were used to assess repertoire richness: RTK rarefaction, the Chao1 estimator, and Recon v2.1 estimates of unobserved clonotypes. Generation probabilities for all TCRbeta clonotypes obtained by the gDNA method from a handful of donors were computed using OLGA. Here the immuneACCESS table is served through TCRdb, limited to in-frame sequences with V and J called. Missing clones are a known gap in these copies; in checked studies unresolved V genes cover under half, and the rest lacks a known reason. Clonal size and the V and J genes are those of that table, whereas D and trimming came from the DNA. This sample is represented by 1,500,000 or so clones; 97% to 99% of them were singletons. Together, the top ten hold 0.3% to 0.45% of the sample.

As regards this clone: The antigen it binds to is not known. Base qualities are not at hand, and no much larger clone is one base apart.

Reading from cysteine to phenylalanine, the CDR3 counts 16 amino acids. Of all the DNA, just the CDR3 is kept, 48 bases in frame from base 1. CDR1 SGHRS and CDR2 YFSETQ are derived from the germline V gene. V has 1 base trimmed and J has 4 bases trimmed; junction bases matching no gene number 7. The donors were healthy, HIV-negative adults who had no recently reported acute infections or vaccinations. Every donor was a Caucasian adult living in Nashville, Tennessee, USA. CD4+ T cells were enriched through magnetic negative selection, after which naive cells were positively selected on CD45RA and the remaining negative fraction served as the memory subset. Blood was obtained by leukapheresis, after which PBMCs were separated by Ficoll-Histopaque density gradient centrifugation and cryopreserved in liquid nitrogen vapor phase. Analytical flow cytometry was used to check the purity and quantity of every magnetically sorted T cell population. Genomic DNA was isolated from each sorted fraction and quantified by UV absorbance on a Nanodrop 2000c.

The chain is made from TRBV5-1 and TRBJ2-2; TRBD2 aligns with 7 central bases. Sequencing was done on a sample of naive CD4+ T cells sorted from blood. Read against the paper, the sample's cell subset or site label means: CD45RA+ positively selected. This sequence originates from a man aged 25 to 40 in good health. CDR3 reads: CASSLRAGEGTGELFF. The bases read TGCGCCAGCAGCTTGCGGGCGGGAGAGGGCACCGGGGAGCTGTTTTTT. Here the CDR3 is joined to the reference TRBV5-1 and TRBJ2-2 genes, and the full variable domain is: KAGVTQTPRYLIKTRGQQVTLSCSPISGHRSVSWYQQTPGQGLQFLFEYFSETQRNKGNFPGRFSGRQFSNSRSEMNVSTLELGDSALYLCASSLRAGEGTGELFFGEGSRLTVL.